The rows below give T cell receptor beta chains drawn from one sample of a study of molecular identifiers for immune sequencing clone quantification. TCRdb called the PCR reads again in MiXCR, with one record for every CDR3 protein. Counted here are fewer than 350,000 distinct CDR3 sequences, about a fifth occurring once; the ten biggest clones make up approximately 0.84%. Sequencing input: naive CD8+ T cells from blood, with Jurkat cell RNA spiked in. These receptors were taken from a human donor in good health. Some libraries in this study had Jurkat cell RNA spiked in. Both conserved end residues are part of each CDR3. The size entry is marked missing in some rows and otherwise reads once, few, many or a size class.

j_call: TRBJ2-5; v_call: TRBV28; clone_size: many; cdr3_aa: CASSTRAEETQYF
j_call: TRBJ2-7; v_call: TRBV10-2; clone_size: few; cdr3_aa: CASSESVNSYEQYF
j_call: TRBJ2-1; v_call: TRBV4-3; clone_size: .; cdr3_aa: CASSQGTGTGGNEQFF
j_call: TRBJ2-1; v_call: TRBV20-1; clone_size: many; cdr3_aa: CSARELRNEQFF
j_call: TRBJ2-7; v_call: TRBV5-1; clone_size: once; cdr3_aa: CASSLDYGSSYEQYF
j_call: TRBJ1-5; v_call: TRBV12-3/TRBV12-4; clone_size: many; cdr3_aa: CASRLQGARQPQHF
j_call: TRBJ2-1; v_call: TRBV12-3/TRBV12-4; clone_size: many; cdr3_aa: CASGEFYNEQFF
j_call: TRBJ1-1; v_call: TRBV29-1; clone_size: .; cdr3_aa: CSVEAGKGAGTEAFF
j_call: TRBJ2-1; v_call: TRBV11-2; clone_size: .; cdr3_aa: CASSLEAGGPAEQFF
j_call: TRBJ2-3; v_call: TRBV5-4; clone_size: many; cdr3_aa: CASREGTDTQYF
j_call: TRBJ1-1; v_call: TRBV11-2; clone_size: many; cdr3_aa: CASLSGGTEAFF
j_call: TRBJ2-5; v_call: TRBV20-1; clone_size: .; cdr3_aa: CSARGRTSGGIRWTQYF
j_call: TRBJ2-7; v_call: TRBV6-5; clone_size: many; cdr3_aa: CASSYSVRGVEQYF
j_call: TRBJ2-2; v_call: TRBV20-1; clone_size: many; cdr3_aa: CSVRFANTGELFF
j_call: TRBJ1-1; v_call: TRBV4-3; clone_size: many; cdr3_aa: CASSQARGTEAFF
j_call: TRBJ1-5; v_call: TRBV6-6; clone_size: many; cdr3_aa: CASSALNQPQHF
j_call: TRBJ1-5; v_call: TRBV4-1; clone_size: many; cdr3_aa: CASSQVEGRNQPQHF
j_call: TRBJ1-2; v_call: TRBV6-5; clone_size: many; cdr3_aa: CASSYGTGIEYTF
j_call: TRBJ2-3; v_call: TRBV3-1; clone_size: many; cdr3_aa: CASSQDRPGPDTQYF
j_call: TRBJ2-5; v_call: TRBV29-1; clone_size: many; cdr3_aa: CSVEQGTGVETQYF
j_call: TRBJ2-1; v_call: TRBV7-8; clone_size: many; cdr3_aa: CASSSRPAWGSNEQFF
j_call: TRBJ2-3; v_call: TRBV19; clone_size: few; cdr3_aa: CASMRRGWADTQYF
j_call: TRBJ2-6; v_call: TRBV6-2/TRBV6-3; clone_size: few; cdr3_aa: CASSSPRLSGANVLTF
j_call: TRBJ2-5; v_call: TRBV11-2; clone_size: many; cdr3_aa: CASSYGPGGTQETQYF
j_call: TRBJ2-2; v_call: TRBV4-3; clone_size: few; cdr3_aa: CASSQDYRATGELFF
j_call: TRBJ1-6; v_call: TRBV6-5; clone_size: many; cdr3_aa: CASSYSGVFTYNSPLHF
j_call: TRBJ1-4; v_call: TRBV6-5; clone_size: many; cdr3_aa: CASSYDLVAREKLFF
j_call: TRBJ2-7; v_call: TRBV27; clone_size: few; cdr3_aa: CASSPGEVYEQYF
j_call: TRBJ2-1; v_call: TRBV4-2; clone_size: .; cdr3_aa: CASSQDLLAGANEQFF
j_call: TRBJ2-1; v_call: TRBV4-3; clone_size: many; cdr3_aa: CASSQATSDYNEQFF
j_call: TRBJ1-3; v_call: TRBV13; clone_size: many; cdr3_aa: CASTDRASGNTIYF
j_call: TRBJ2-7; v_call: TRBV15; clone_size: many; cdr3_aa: CATSGTGSKYEQYF
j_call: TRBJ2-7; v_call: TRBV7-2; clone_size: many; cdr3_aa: CASSLFGSGEQYF
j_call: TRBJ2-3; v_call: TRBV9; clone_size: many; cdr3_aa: CASSVLAGGPQDTQYF
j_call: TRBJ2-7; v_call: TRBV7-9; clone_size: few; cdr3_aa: CASSAGTAGYEQYF
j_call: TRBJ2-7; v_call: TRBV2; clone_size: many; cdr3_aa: CASSRRPSSYEQYF
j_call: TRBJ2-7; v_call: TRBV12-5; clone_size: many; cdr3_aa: CASGWGDISYEQYF